Below are 10 T cell receptor beta chains sequenced from a single sample in a study of read filtering for tumor transcriptome and immune sequencing. This library used approximately 0.4 ug RNA and molecular barcoded adaptors spanning alpha/delta and beta/gamma chains. TCRdb itself ran the reads through MiXCR, one entry per CDR3 protein. Of over 45,000 distinct CDR3 sequences in the sample, 20% to 25% were seen once. The sequenced sample was a population of CD138-negative cells sorted from bone marrow. The receptors shown here come from a donor aged 40 or over with multiple myeloma.

This clonotype was counted between two and nine times. The chain carries TRBV20-1 and TRBJ1-2, with no clear D. Germline V lookup: CDR1 DFQATT, CDR2 SNEGSKA (reference sequence). This CDR3 has 13 residues. The V gene lost 6 bases and the J gene lost 1 base, with 12 bases spanning the gap. The CDR3 reads CSAIHSSNYGYTF. The CDR3 nucleotides read TGCAGTGCCATACACAGTAGTAACTATGGCTACACCTTC.

This clonotype was observed many times. The V call is TRBV28, the J call TRBJ1-2, with D hard to call. Germline CDR1 is MDHEN and CDR2 is SYDVKM. The CDR3 length is 13 residues. The V and J ends lost 3 bases and 4 bases respectively, with 9 bases between them. CDR3: CASSLAPVYGYTF. The CDR3 nucleotides are TGTGCCAGCAGTTTGGCACCAGTCTATGGCTACACCTTC.

This clonotype was seen more than once but under ten times. The chain is built from TRBV7-8 and TRBJ2-7; D is possibly TRBD1 (5 bases). The CDR3 is 13 residues long. Trimming cost V 5 bases and J 3 bases, with 11 bases left between them. The V gene's germline CDR1 is SGHVS and CDR2 FQNEAQ. Written as DNA, the CDR3 is TGTGCCAGCAGCCCAGCAGGGAACTACGAGCAGTACTTC. Amino acid sequence: CASSPAGNYEQYF.

This clonotype was found many times. In DNA, the CDR3 is TGCAGTGCTGGGGGACAGAGCCACTACGAGCAGTACTTC. Protein: CSAGGQSHYEQYF. The chain has TRBV20-1 and TRBJ2-7, with TRBD1 matching over 7 bases. CDR1 and CDR2 from the germline V gene are DFQATT and SNEGSKA (reference sequence). The CDR3 extends over 13 amino acids. Trimming removed 5 bases from V and 3 bases from J; junction bases left unmatched: 7.

This clonotype was seen at least ten times. This rearrangement joins TRBV24-1 to TRBJ2-7; D gene uncertain. V was trimmed by 0 bases and J by 7 bases, leaving 9 bases between them. The CDR3 runs to 13 residues. Per the germline V gene, CDR1 is KGHDR and CDR2 is SFDVKD. The CDR3 sequence is CATSDLALKEQYF. The CDR3 DNA reads as TGTGCCACCAGTGATTTGGCACTAAAAGAGCAGTACTTC.

The chain recombines TRBV27 with TRBJ2-5; tentative D call: TRBD1 (5 bases). Germline lookup yields CDR1 MNHEY and CDR2 SMNVEV (reference sequence). This CDR3 region has 14 residues. V was cut by 3 bases and J by 2 bases, with 10 bases left in between. CDR3 nucleotide sequence: TGTGCCAGCAGTTTGCAAGGGGATCAAGAGACCCAGTACTTC. Translated, it gives CASSLQGDQETQYF.

The chain has TRBV7-2 and TRBJ2-1; D is uncertain. The germline V gene has CDR1 SGHTA and CDR2 FQGNSA. The V end lost 2 bases, the J end lost 0 bases, and 8 bases lay between the germline ends. The CDR3 sequence is 15 residues long. CDR3 amino acids: CASSLQDSSYNEQFF. CDR3 DNA sequence: TGTGCCAGCAGCTTACAGGATAGCTCCTACAATGAGCAGTTCTTC.

V is TRBV6-1 and J is TRBJ2-3; TRBD1 is a possible D gene (5 bases). The CDR3 length is 14 residues. Germline V lookup: CDR1 MNHNS, CDR2 SASEGT. V gave up 4 bases and J gave up 5 bases, with 13 bases separating them. The DNA of the CDR3 is TGTGCCAGCAGTGTACCTAACCAGGGAGATACGCAGTATTTT. Its translation is CASSVPNQGDTQYF.

Many counts were recorded for this clonotype. This chain links TRBV20-1 with TRBJ2-7; D may be TRBD2 (5 bases). This CDR3 is 13 amino acids long. Trimming shortened V by 4 bases and J by 2 bases, and 12 bases separated the two germline ends. Germline V CDR1 and CDR2: DFQATT, SNEGSKA (reference sequence). CDR3 loop: CSAIRGGPYEQYF. In DNA, the CDR3 is TGCAGTGCTATTCGGGGTGGCCCCTACGAGCAGTACTTC.

This clonotype has just a few counts. The chain recombines TRBV7-8 with TRBJ2-5; 8 nucleotides line up with TRBD1. Trimming took 4 bases from V and 3 from J; bases not matched to a gene: 10. CDR3 size: 16 residues. Germline lookup yields CDR1 SGHVS and CDR2 FQNEAQ. The CDR3 nucleotides read TGTGCCAGCAGCTCCCCCGCGGACAGGGAGGAAGAGACCCAGTACTTC. This encodes CASSSPADREEETQYF.